The 7 T cell receptor beta chains reported below all come from one sample, sequenced in a study of cytomegalovirus exposure and HLA in healthy donors. The PCR was carried out with 60 Vbeta primers and 13 Jbeta primers. TCRdb's copy holds only in-frame clones and misses some; the assay was immunoSEQ multiplex PCR. The sample lists 190,000 or so clones, roughly 80% occurring once. Input material: PBMCs. These receptor sequences come from a boy between 10 and 17 years old in good health and CMV-seronegative.

This sequence joins TRBV27 and TRBJ1-4, with D possibly matching TRBD1 (6 bases). V lost 5 bases and J 0 bases, leaving 19 bases between the germline ends. CDR1 and CDR2 (germline): MNHEY, SMNVEV (reference sequence). CDR3 length: 18 residues. This CDR3 is CASSPGQLLFATNEKLFF. In DNA form, the CDR3 reads TGTGCCAGCAGTCCCGGACAGCTACTCTTTGCAACTAATGAAAAACTGTTTTTT.

The rearrangement joins TRBV5-1 to TRBJ1-6, with 10 bases lining up with TRBD1. CDR1 SGHRS and CDR2 YFSETQ come from the germline V gene. This CDR3 contains 13 residues. V dropped 5 bases and J dropped 13; count of bases not matched to a gene: 6. The CDR3 loop is CASRSDRGPPLHF. CDR3 nucleotide sequence: TGCGCCAGCAGATCCGACAGGGGGCCGCCCCTCCACTTT.

The CDR3 nucleotides read TGTGCCTGGAGAACCGGTGGCACAGATACGCAGTATTTT. Its protein product is CAWRTGGTDTQYF. V gene TRBV30 combines with J gene TRBJ2-3; the D is unclear. The V end was cut by 3 bases, the J end by 1 base, with 8 bases between. Germline V CDR1 and CDR2: GTSNPN, SVGIG (reference sequence). The CDR3 covers 13 residues.

The rearrangement uses TRBV29-1 and TRBJ1-2, with TRBD1 matching 10 bases. Germline lookup yields CDR1 SQVTM and CDR2 ANQGSEA. The V and J ends lost 3 bases and 5 bases, in that order; junction bases with no gene match: 3. This CDR3 has 13 residues. This CDR3 is CSVETGGAYGYTF. The CDR3 nucleotides are TGCAGCGTTGAGACAGGGGGCGCATATGGCTACACCTTC.

This chain uses TRBV7-2 with TRBJ2-3; TRBD2 matches 7 bases. V shed 2 bases and J 3 bases; nucleotides not matched to a gene: 5. Germline V lookup: CDR1 SGHTA, CDR2 FQGNSA. This CDR3 is built from 15 residues. This chain's CDR3 is CASSLQAGRTDTQYF. CDR3 DNA: TGTGCCAGCAGCTTACAAGCGGGAAGGACAGATACGCAGTATTTT.

The V call is TRBV7-9, the J call TRBJ2-7, with a tentative D call TRBD1 (6 bases). The CDR3 contains 14 residues. Germline V gene sequence: CDR1 SEHNR, CDR2 FQNEAQ (reference sequence). V dropped 3 bases and J dropped 5 bases, with 14 bases sitting between them. The CDR3 sequence is CASSFAVTGHEQYF. CDR3 nucleotides: TGTGCCAGCAGCTTTGCCGTCACAGGGCACGAGCAGTACTTC.

In DNA form, the CDR3 reads TGTGCCAGCAGCCCCCTACGACTAGCGACAGATACGCAGTATTTT. It translates to CASSPLRLATDTQYF. The chain has TRBV14 and TRBJ2-3, with 8 bases matching TRBD2. The CDR3 extends over 15 amino acids. The V segment lost 4 bases and the J segment 3 bases; nucleotides outside the gene matches: 6. Per germline, CDR1 SGHDN and CDR2 FVKESK.